The clone carrying this TCR beta chain was seen a few times. The record originates from a study of cytomegalovirus exposure and HLA in healthy donors. The PCR contained 60 Vbeta and 13 Jbeta primers. Sequencing was performed with immunoSEQ multiplex PCR; in TCRdb, only in-frame clones are kept and a portion is missing. The table lists 70,000 to 90,000 clones, roughly 73% of them singletons, with roughly 2% in the top ten. Sequenced material: PBMCs. The receptor was derived from a middle-aged man in good health and CMV-seronegative.

The CDR3, as DNA: TGTGCCAGTAGTATTGACAGGGGGCTCTACAATGAGCAGTTCTTC. As protein: CASSIDRGLYNEQFF. This chain links TRBV19 with TRBJ2-1; 10 bases fit TRBD1. Germline V gene sequence: CDR1 LNHDA, CDR2 SQIVND (reference sequence). J gave up 3 bases and V 3 bases, and 2 bases lay outside the gene matches. The CDR3 is made up of 15 amino acids.